This T cell receptor beta chain was found in a study of beta chain features in type 1 diabetes. Findings of the study overall: All four CD4+ subsets from Type 1 diabetes patients carried moderately but significantly shorter TCRB CDR3s.

Per the germline V gene, CDR1 is SGHTA and CDR2 is FQGNSA. J lost 1 base, V lost 1 base, and 3 bases had no gene match. The CDR3 is 16 amino acids. Expressed TCRB transcripts were sequenced because the entire RNA isolate underwent reverse transcription. TCRdb's copy holds only in-frame clones and misses some; the assay was immunoSEQ multiplex PCR. The table includes under 350,000 clones, 14% detected once. Details on this clone: Its antigen is unknown.

This chain uses TRBV7-2 with TRBJ2-7, with TRBD2 matching over 11 bases. The receptor was isolated from a young man with type 1 diabetes. Sequenced material: naive CD4+ T cells from blood. This CDR3 reads CASSLESSGRSYEQYF. In DNA form, the CDR3 reads TGTGCCAGCAGCTTAGAGTCTAGCGGGAGGTCCTACGAGCAGTACTTC.